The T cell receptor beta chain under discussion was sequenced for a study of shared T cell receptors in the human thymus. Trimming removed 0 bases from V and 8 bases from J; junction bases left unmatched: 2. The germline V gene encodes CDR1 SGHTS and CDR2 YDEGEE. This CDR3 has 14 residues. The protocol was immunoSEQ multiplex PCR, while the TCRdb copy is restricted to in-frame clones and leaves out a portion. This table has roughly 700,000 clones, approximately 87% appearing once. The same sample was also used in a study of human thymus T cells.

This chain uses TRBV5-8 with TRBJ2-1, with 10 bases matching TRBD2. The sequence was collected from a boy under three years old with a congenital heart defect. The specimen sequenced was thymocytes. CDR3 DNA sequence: TGTGCCAGCAGCTTGGATGGGACTAGCGATGAGCAGTTCTTC. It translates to CASSLDGTSDEQFF. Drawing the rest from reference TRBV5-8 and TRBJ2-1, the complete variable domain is EAGVTQSPTHLIKTRGQQATLRCSPISGHTSVYWYQQALGLGLQFLLWYDEGEERNRGNFPPRFSGRQFPNYSSELNVNALELEDSALYLCASSLDGTSDEQFFGPGTRLTVL.